This T cell receptor beta chain is drawn from a study of cytomegalovirus exposure and HLA in healthy donors. V lost 5 bases and J lost 4; bases outside the gene matches: 9. The germline CDR1 and CDR2 sequences are SGHTA and FQGTGA. This CDR3 region has 15 residues. Only in-frame clones appear in the TCRdb table, and some are missing; sequencing was by immunoSEQ multiplex PCR. The data hold 150,000 to 200,000 clones, with nearly 90% observed a single time. Study-level results: Researchers reported that a few CMV-associated chains were confirmed in vitro as CMV antigen-specific. Most TCR sequences proved rare, with some public TCRs found in many donors. Cytomegalovirus-associated status was assigned to fewer than 200 TCR beta chains. Reports showed the classifier diagnosing cytomegalovirus status with high specificity and sensitivity.

Turning to this clone: Its matching antigen is unknown.

This sequence originates from a young woman in good health and CMV-seropositive. Input material: PBMCs. The chain couples TRBV7-3 to TRBJ2-5, with 8 bases aligning to TRBD1. The CDR3 DNA is TGTGCCAGCAGCCTAGGGACACAGGGGGGAGAGACCCAGTACTTC. This encodes CASSLGTQGGETQYF.